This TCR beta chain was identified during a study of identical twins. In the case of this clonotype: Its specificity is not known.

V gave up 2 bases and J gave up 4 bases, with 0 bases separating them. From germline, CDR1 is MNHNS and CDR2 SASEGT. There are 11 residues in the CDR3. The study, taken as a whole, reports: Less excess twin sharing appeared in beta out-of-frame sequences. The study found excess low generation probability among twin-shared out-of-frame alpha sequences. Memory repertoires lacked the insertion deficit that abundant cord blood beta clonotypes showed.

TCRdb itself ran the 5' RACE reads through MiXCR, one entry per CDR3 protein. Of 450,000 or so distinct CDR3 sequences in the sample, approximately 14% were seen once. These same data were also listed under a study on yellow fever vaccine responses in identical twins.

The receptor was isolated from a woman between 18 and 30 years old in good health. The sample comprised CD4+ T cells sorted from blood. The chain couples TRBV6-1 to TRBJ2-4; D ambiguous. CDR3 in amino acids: CASSEKNIQYF. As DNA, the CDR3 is TGTGCCAGCAGTGAAAAAAACATTCAGTACTTC.